This TCR beta chain was identified in a study of CD8 T cells in ankylosing spondylitis. General study results and limits: It was reported that disease-linked clones were significantly enriched in matched ankylosing spondylitis synovial fluid. Ankylosing spondylitis blood appeared to carry a characteristic TCR beta motif of roughly eight highly homologous variants.

A note on this clonotype: Antigen unknown. A much larger clone differs from this one at a single base, so this may be a read error.

With molecular barcodes, quantitative 5'-RACE was used to make the TCR beta libraries. In TCRdb, the 5' RACE reads were re-called with MiXCR into one record per CDR3 protein. The table includes around 180,000 distinct CDR3 sequences, over 10% detected once. From germline, CDR1 is SGHTA and CDR2 FQGNSA. The CDR3 spans 16 residues. This TCR was recovered from a female donor with ankylosing spondylitis or in good health (not recorded which). V is TRBV7-2 and J is TRBJ1-2; maybe TRBD1 (5 bases). Sequencing input: blood, either unsorted or a sorted T cell fraction (not recorded which). CDR3 sequence: CVSSLPGRGLSYGYTF. As DNA, the CDR3 is TGTGTCAGCAGCTTGCCAGGGAGGGGATTATCATATGGCTACACCTTC.